This TCR beta chain was recorded in a study of cytomegalovirus exposure and HLA in healthy donors. This CDR3 spans 13 amino acids. CDR1 and CDR2 (germline): SQVTM, ANQGSEA. V dropped 4 bases and J dropped 5 bases, with 12 bases sitting between them. With 60 Vbeta and 13 Jbeta primers, the PCR was carried out. The assay was immunoSEQ multiplex PCR, and TCRdb's table has in-frame clones only and misses some. The repertoire holds about 150,000 clones, with about 80% as singletons. The rearrangement links TRBV29-1 to TRBJ1-3; D is ambiguous. Sample: PBMCs. This clonotype was sampled from a man aged 35 to 55 in good health and CMV-seropositive. The CDR3 coding sequence is TGCAGCGTTGCGCTCGGTAGTAGAAACACCATATATTTT. Translation gives CSVALGSRNTIYF.